This T cell receptor (beta chain) was captured in a study of blood T cell repertoires in COVID-19. Study in general: Sites in the United States, Italy and Spain provided acute and convalescent COVID-19 samples.

Authors' methods: Amplification of reference gene primers provided the estimated nucleated cell counts. The assay was immunoSEQ multiplex PCR, and TCRdb's table has in-frame clones only and misses some. V and J calls and clone size follow that table, whereas D and trimming were derived from the DNA. The repertoire holds some 180,000 clones, about four fifths seen once, with roughly 19% in the top ten. With V trimmed by 0 bases and J by 6 bases, 8 bases remained unmatched. In germline, CDR1 is SGHDT, CDR2 YYEEEE. This CDR3 is 16 amino acids long. This rearrangement joins TRBV5-6 to TRBJ1-5; the match to TRBD1 covers 8 bases. The sample taken for sequencing was peripheral blood. This clonotype originated in a woman aged 70-85 years who had recovered from COVID-19. The CDR3 sequence: CASSLGGRGLGQPQHF. CDR3 DNA sequence: TGTGCCAGCAGCTTGGGTGGCAGGGGGCTTGGTCAGCCCCAGCATTTT.